Each of the 24 T cell receptor beta chains below was sequenced from the same sample in a study of T-cell memory formation after mild COVID-19. TCRdb analysed the 5' RACE reads with MiXCR anew, one entry per CDR3 protein. The repertoire consists of about 180,000 distinct CDR3 sequences, with approximately 16% occurring once and the leading ten covering around 2%. The specimen sequenced was PBMCs or a T cell subset sorted from them (not recorded which). Receptor source: an adult woman who had mild COVID-19 (a few samples of this study predate the infection). Cell type and time point are not known.

A few counts support this clonotype. The chain carries TRBV29-1 and TRBJ2-5, with a possible D match to TRBD1 (6 bases). The CDR3 contains 14 residues. Germline V CDR1 and CDR2: SQVTM, ANQGSEA. Trimming took off 4 bases at V and 0 bases at J, with 12 bases between the two ends. In nucleotides, the CDR3 is TGCAGCGTTGGAAAGACAGGATACCAAGAGACCCAGTACTTC. It yields the protein CSVGKTGYQETQYF. Together with reference TRBV29-1 and TRBJ2-5, the CDR3 gives the full variable domain: SAVISQKPSRDICQRGTSLTIQCQVDSQVTMMFWYRQQPGQSLTLIATANQGSEATYESGFVIDKFPISRPNLTFSTLTVSNMSPEDSSIYLCSVGKTGYQETQYFGPGTRLLVL.

The chain couples TRBV9 to TRBJ2-2; D is uncertain. The CDR3 covers 14 residues. Germline V gives CDR1 SGDLS, CDR2 YYNGEE. V lost 0 bases to trimming and J lost 6 bases, with 9 bases between them. The CDR3 bases are TGTGCCAGCAGCGTAGAGGTGATCGCCGGGGAGCTGTTTTTT. It encodes CASSVEVIAGELFF.

In this sample, this clonotype turned up a few times. V is TRBV5-5 and J is TRBJ1-2, with D unclear. The CDR3 runs 13 residues. The V end was cut by 0 bases, the J end by 8 bases, with 11 bases between. Germline CDR1 SGHKS, CDR2 YYEKEE (reference sequence). The CDR3 spells CASSLVGARGYTF. CDR3 sequence (DNA): TGTGCCAGCAGCTTGGTGGGAGCCCGGGGCTACACCTTC.

A word on this clonotype: One junction end does not reproduce the germline sequence, and a read error may be involved. J is TRBJ1-5 and V is TRBV7-8; D unclear. From germline, CDR1 is SGHVS and CDR2 FQNEAQ. The CDR3 totals 15 residues. CDR3 coding DNA: TGTGCCACCAGCTTAACTTTAGACAGCAATCAGCCCCAGCATTTT. Protein sequence: CATSLTLDSNQPQHF.

This clonotype was detected only a few times. V and J are TRBV19 and TRBJ1-2; no firm D call. V lost 6 bases to trimming and J lost 0 bases, with 11 bases between them. The CDR3 is 14 amino acids. The germline V gene has CDR1 LNHDA and CDR2 SQIVND (reference sequence). Written as DNA, the CDR3 is TGTGCCAGTAGGCTGGGCAGAGCTAACTATGGCTACACCTTC. Translating gives CASRLGRANYGYTF.

This clonotype was detected only a few times. The genes are TRBV7-8 and TRBJ2-7; no firm D call. CDR1 is SGHVS, CDR2 FQNEAQ, per germline. The CDR3 consists of 13 residues. The V gene lost 3 bases and the J gene lost 3 bases, with 9 bases spanning the gap. The CDR3 reads CASSFYTSYEQYF. Written as DNA, the CDR3 is TGTGCCAGCAGCTTCTATACAAGCTACGAGCAGTACTTC.

This CDR3 reads CSASAATDTQYF. DNA for the CDR3: TGCAGTGCTAGCGCGGCCACAGATACGCAGTATTTT. The V and J genes are TRBV20-1 and TRBJ2-3; no clear D. The CDR3 loop spans 12 amino acids. V was shortened by 3 bases and J by 2 bases, with 6 bases between the two germline ends. The germline V gene encodes CDR1 DFQATT and CDR2 SNEGSKA (reference sequence).

The V gene is TRBV5-1, the J gene TRBJ2-3; D is undetermined. V gave up 4 bases and J gave up 5 bases, with 8 bases separating them. CDR1 and CDR2 (germline): SGHRS, YFSETQ. The CDR3 sequence is 12 residues long. Written as DNA, the CDR3 is TGCGCCAGCAGCCTGGACCTAGATACGCAGTATTTT. It yields the protein CASSLDLDTQYF.

CDR3 amino acids: CASSLKENSYEQYF. In nucleotides, the CDR3 is TGTGCCAGCAGTTTGAAGGAGAACTCCTACGAGCAGTACTTC. The chain couples TRBV12-3 or TRBV12-4 to TRBJ2-7; D uncertain. This CDR3 comprises 14 residues. Trimming removed 3 bases at V and 0 bases at J, with 9 bases between.

The chain carries TRBV5-1 and TRBJ2-1; 10 bases match TRBD1. This CDR3 region has 16 residues. The germline CDR1 and CDR2 sequences are SGHRS and YFSETQ. Germline trimming cut 0 bases from V and 6 bases from J; bases unmatched to any gene: 6. CDR3 region: CASSLVAGQGGNEQFF. CDR3 nucleotides: TGCGCCAGCAGCTTGGTTGCCGGACAGGGGGGCAATGAGCAGTTCTTC.

This clonotype was picked up a small number of times. The V gene is TRBV4-1, the J gene TRBJ2-3; perhaps TRBD2 as D (6 bases). Trimming removed 4 bases at V and 4 bases at J, with 18 bases between. The CDR3 has 16 amino acids. The germline gives CDR1 MGHRA, CDR2 YSYEKL. The CDR3 DNA reads TGCGCCAGCAGCCTTTCTAGGGGAGGTGCCGCAGATACGCAGTATTTT. The encoded protein is CASSLSRGGAADTQYF.

The chain recombines TRBV5-1 with TRBJ2-2; 11 nucleotides align to TRBD2. The CDR3 loop spans 17 amino acids. The trim removed 0 bases at V and 4 bases at J, leaving 5 bases unmatched. Germline CDR1 is SGHRS and CDR2 is YFSETQ. The CDR3 spells CASSLASGRSGTGELFF. Here the CDR3 DNA reads TGCGCCAGCAGCTTGGCTAGCGGGAGGTCAGGCACCGGGGAGCTGTTTTTT.

V is TRBV6-5 and J is TRBJ2-2; the match to TRBD2 covers 7 bases. Germline lookup yields CDR1 MNHEY and CDR2 SVGAGI. V lost 0 bases, J lost 1 base, and 5 bases stayed unmatched. This CDR3 comprises 17 residues. CDR3 in DNA: TGTGCCAGCAGTTACTCGGCGCAGCGGGAGAACACCGGGGAGCTGTTTTTT. Its translation: CASSYSAQRENTGELFF.

V is TRBV7-9 and J is TRBJ2-7; D is possibly TRBD1 (6 bases). This CDR3 is built from 16 residues. V lost 5 bases and J lost 2, with 19 bases in between. CDR1 is SEHNR, CDR2 FQNEAQ, per germline (reference sequence). CDR3 nucleotide sequence: TGTGCCAGCAGCAGATCCATGACAGGACTCGCCTACGAGCAGTACTTC. Its protein is CASSRSMTGLAYEQYF.

This chain links TRBV18 with TRBJ1-2; D not certain. The CDR3 loop spans 15 amino acids. The V and J ends lost 5 bases and 5 bases respectively, with 18 bases between them. CDR1 KGHSH and CDR2 LQKENI come from the germline V gene. CDR3 nucleotides: TGTGCCAGCTCAGCGGATATACAAGCCTCTTATGGCTACACCTTC. This codes for CASSADIQASYGYTF.

This clonotype was picked up a small number of times. V is TRBV6-2 or TRBV6-3 and J is TRBJ2-2, with D maybe TRBD2 (6 bases). V was pared by 8 bases and J by 0 bases, with 19 bases between. CDR1 is MNHEY and CDR2 is SVGEGT in the germline V gene. CDR3 size: 17 residues. CDR3 coding DNA: TGTGCCAGCTCTTACGGGGGAATGAGCTCGAACACCGGGGAGCTGTTTTTT. Its protein product is CASSYGGMSSNTGELFF.

Notes on this clonotype: The junction departs from the called germline gene at one end, perhaps through a read error. V gene TRBV7-9 combines with J gene TRBJ1-1; the D is unclear. The V gene's germline CDR1 is SEHNR and CDR2 FQNEAQ (reference sequence). The CDR3 runs 14 residues. CDR3 in DNA: TGTGCCAGCACCTCTCTGGGGTGGAACACTGAAGATTTCTTT. Its protein is CASTSLGWNTEDFF.

This clonotype was seen a few times. The V gene is TRBV19, the J gene TRBJ2-7; 7 bases agree with TRBD1. The CDR3 loop spans 15 amino acids. Germline CDR1 and CDR2: LNHDA and SQIVND (reference sequence). V was clipped by 4 bases and J by 2 bases; unmatched bases: 8. This CDR3 reads CASSRSGGNPYEQYF. The CDR3 DNA sequence: TGTGCCAGTAGTAGGTCAGGGGGAAATCCCTACGAGCAGTACTTC.

Only a few counts were recorded for this clonotype. The rearrangement links TRBV29-1 to TRBJ2-7, with TRBD2 matching over 10 bases. Germline V gene data show CDR1 as SQVTM and CDR2 as ANQGSEA. CDR3 length equals 15 residues. V gave up 2 bases and J gave up 2 bases; unmatched junction bases: 6. CDR3 in DNA: TGCAGCGTTGAAAAAGTAGCGGGGGGCACCTACGAGCAGTACTTC. Protein sequence: CSVEKVAGGTYEQYF.

The sample holds a few counts of this clonotype. The CDR3 DNA is TGTGCCAGCGGGACGGTCTACTCGCACTATGGCTACACCTTC. Translating gives CASGTVYSHYGYTF. The V gene is TRBV12-3 or TRBV12-4, the J gene TRBJ1-2; a possible D gene is TRBD1 (5 bases). There are 14 residues in the CDR3. V was trimmed by 8 bases and J by 3 bases, leaving 16 bases between them.

This clonotype was seen more than once but under ten times. This chain uses TRBV6-1 with TRBJ1-5; D is possibly TRBD1 (6 bases). Trimming shortened V by 6 bases and J by 6 bases, and 15 bases separated the two germline ends. CDR1 is MNHNS, CDR2 SASEGT, per germline. The CDR3 loop spans 14 amino acids. CDR3 in DNA: TGTGCCAGCAGGGTACGGGGGCTAGGTCAGCCCCAGCATTTT. Translated, it gives CASRVRGLGQPQHF.

This clonotype turned up a few times. The CDR3, as DNA: TGTGCCAGCTCAACACGACCGGGACAGAAAGAGACCCAGTACTTC. This codes for CASSTRPGQKETQYF. This chain connects TRBV18 to TRBJ2-5; 7 bases are a match to TRBD1. The CDR3 spans 15 residues. The V and J ends lost 5 bases and 3 bases, in that order; junction bases with no gene match: 9. Germline values: CDR1 KGHSH, CDR2 LQKENI.

The V gene is TRBV12-3 or TRBV12-4, the J gene TRBJ1-1; 7 bases align to TRBD1. The CDR3 covers 13 residues. V shed 3 bases and J 6 bases; nucleotides not matched to a gene: 4. The DNA of the CDR3 is TGTGCCAGCAGTTTGGGGCAGGGGGCTGAAGCTTTCTTT. It is translated as CASSLGQGAEAFF.

This clonotype has ten or more counts. Compared with germline, one end of the junction differs, possibly owing to a read error. The V and J genes are TRBV12-3 or TRBV12-4 and TRBJ2-3, with 10 bases matching TRBD1. The CDR3 extends over 14 amino acids. The CDR3 DNA reads TGTGCCAGCAGCTTGACAGGGGGCACGGATACGCAGTATTTT. It encodes CASSLTGGTDTQYF.